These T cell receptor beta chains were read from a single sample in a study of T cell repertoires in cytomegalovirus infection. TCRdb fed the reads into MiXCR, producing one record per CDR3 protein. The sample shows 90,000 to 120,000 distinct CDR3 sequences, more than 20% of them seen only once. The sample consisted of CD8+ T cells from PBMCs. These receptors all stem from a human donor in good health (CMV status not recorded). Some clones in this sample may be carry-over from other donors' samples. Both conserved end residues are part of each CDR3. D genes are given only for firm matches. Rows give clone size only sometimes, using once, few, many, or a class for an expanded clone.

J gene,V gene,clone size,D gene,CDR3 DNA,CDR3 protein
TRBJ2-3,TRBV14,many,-,TGTGCCAGCAGCATATCCGCGGGATCCACAGATACGCAGTATTTT,CASSISAGSTDTQYF
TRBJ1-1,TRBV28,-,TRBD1,TGTGCCAGCAGTTTGCTCTCGGACAGGGTGGGTGAAGCTTTCTTT,CASSLLSDRVGEAFF
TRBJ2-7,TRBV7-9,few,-,TGTGCCAGCAGCTTACAGGGATCCGAGCAGTACTTC,CASSLQGSEQYF
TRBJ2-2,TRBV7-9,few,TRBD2,TGTGCCAGCAGCTTAGCGCGCGAAAGACTAGCCGAGGGGCTGTTTTTT,CASSLARERLAEGLFF
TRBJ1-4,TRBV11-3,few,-,TGTGCCAGCAGCACCCGTGAGGGGCCTGAAAAACTGTTTTTT,CASSTREGPEKLFF
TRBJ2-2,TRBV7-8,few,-,TGTGCCAGCAGCTTAGGCGACCGCCAGGCGTACACCGGGGAGCTGTTTTTT,CASSLGDRQAYTGELFF
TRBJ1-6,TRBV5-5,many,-,TGTGCCAGCAGCCCCGGGAGGGATCATTCACCCCTCCACTTT,CASSPGRDHSPLHF
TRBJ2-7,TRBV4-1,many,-,TGCGCCAGCAGCCAAGATGCAGGAAGCTCCTACGAGCAGTACTTC,CASSQDAGSSYEQYF
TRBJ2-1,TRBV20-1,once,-,TGCAGTGCTAGAGGACCGTACAATTCCTACAATGAGCAGTTCTTC,CSARGPYNSYNEQFF
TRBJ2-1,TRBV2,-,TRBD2,TGTGCCAGCAGTCCGGGACTAGCGGGAGGGCCGTCCTACAATGAGCAGTTCTTC,CASSPGLAGGPSYNEQFF
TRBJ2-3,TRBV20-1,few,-,TGCAGTGCTCCTCGACTAGATAGGAGCACAGATACGCAGTATTTT,CSAPRLDRSTDTQYF
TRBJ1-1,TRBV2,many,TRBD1,TGTGCCAGCAACCACGGGGGGACAGGGGGCTTTGACACTGAAGCTTTCTTT,CASNHGGTGGFDTEAFF
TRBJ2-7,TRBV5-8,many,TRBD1,TGTGCCAGCAGCTTCATGGGACAGGGACTCGACGAGCAGTACTTC,CASSFMGQGLDEQYF
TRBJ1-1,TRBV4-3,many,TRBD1,TGCGCCAGCAGCCAAGATTCGACAGGGCCGAACACTGAAGCTTTCTTT,CASSQDSTGPNTEAFF
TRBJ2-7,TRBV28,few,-,TGTGCCAGCAGTTTAGCTCCCCTCTTGGAAGAGCAGTACTTC,CASSLAPLLEEQYF
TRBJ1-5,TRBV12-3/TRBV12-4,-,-,TGTGCCAGCAGTCGGGTACAGGGTGATCAGCCCCAGCATTTT,CASSRVQGDQPQHF
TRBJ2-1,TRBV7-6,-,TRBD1,TGTGCCAGCAGCTCCCGCGGGACAGGGCCTCTGGACAATGAGCAGTTCTTC,CASSSRGTGPLDNEQFF
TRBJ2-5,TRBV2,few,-,TGTGCCAGCAGACCTTCCGGCACCCAAGAGACCCAGTACTTC,CASRPSGTQETQYF
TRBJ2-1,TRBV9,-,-,TGTGCCAGCGGGAGTACGGAGTACAATGAGCAGTTCTTC,CASGSTEYNEQFF
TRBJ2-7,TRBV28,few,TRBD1,TGTGCCAGCAGTCGTTTAATAGGGGGCGCAGGCGACGAGCAGTACTTC,CASSRLIGGAGDEQYF
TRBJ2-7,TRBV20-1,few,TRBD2,TGCAGTGCTAGAGATCTCGGGACTAACTCCTACGAGCAGTACTTC,CSARDLGTNSYEQYF
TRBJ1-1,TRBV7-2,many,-,TGTGCCAGCAGCTTGTCGCACACGGAGAACACTGAAGCTTTCTTT,CASSLSHTENTEAFF
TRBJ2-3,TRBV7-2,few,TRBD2,TGTGCCAGCAGCTTAGATGACCTAGCGGGGCCCACAGATACGCAGTATTTT,CASSLDDLAGPTDTQYF
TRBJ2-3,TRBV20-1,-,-,TGCAGTGGGAGGTCTTTAGAGGCTGACACAGATACGCAGTATTTT,CSGRSLEADTDTQYF
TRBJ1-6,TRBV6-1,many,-,TGTGCCAGCAGTTACTTCGCGTCCTGGGATAATTCACCCCTCCACTTT,CASSYFASWDNSPLHF
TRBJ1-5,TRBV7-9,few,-,TGTGCCAGCAGCTTTAACGCCCAAGGAGATCAGCCCCAGCATTTT,CASSFNAQGDQPQHF
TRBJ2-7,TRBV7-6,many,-,TGTGCCAGCAGCTTAGGAGGGGCCCCTAATCCCTACGAGCAGTACTTC,CASSLGGAPNPYEQYF
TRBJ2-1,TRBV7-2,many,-,TGTGCCAGCAGCTCCACCCGAGCGGACCAATACAATGAGCAGTTCTTC,CASSSTRADQYNEQFF
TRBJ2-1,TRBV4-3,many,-,TGCGCCAGCAGCCAAGGGGAAGACTACAATGAGCAGTTCTTC,CASSQGEDYNEQFF
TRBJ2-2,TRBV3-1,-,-,TGTGCCAGCAGGGGGAACACCGGGGAGCTGTTTTTT,CASRGNTGELFF
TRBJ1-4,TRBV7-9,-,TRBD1,TGTGCCAGCAGCTCCGACAGGGACCGGGAAAAACTGTTTTTT,CASSSDRDREKLFF
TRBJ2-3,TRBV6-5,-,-,TGTGCCAGCAGTTACAGGGGCACAGATACGCAGTATTTT,CASSYRGTDTQYF
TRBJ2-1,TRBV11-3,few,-,TGTGCCAGCAGCTTATACAGGGAGCATGAGCAGTTCTTC,CASSLYREHEQFF
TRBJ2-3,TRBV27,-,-,TGTGCCAGCAGTGTACTGACAGCTAGCACAGATACGCAGTATTTT,CASSVLTASTDTQYF
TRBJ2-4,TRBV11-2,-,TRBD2,TGTGCCAGCAGCGCCGAACTAGCGGGAGGAGGCATTCAGTACTTC,CASSAELAGGGIQYF
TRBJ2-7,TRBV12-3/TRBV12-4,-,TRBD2,TGTGCCAGCAGTTTCTCCAAACTAGCGGGAGGTTCCTACGAGCAGTACTTC,CASSFSKLAGGSYEQYF
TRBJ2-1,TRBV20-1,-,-,TGCAGTGCTAGCACGCAGTTCTTC,CSASTQFF
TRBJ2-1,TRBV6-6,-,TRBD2,TGTGCCAGCAGTTATTCTACATCGACGACTAGCGGGGGGTCCCAAGATTACAATGAGCAGTTCTTC,CASSYSTSTTSGGSQDYNEQFF
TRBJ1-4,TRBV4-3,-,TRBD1,TGCGCCAGCAGCCTCGGGACAGCTAATGAAAAACTGTTTTTT,CASSLGTANEKLFF
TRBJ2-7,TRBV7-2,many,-,TGTGCCAGCAGCTTGACAGAAACCTACGAGCAGTACTTC,CASSLTETYEQYF